The TCR beta chain under discussion was sequenced for a study of human T cells and chemical hapten exposure (dated by TCRdb to the early 2020s). A note on the overall study: For sensitization, 2% DPC in acetone was applied to a roughly 2 cm by roughly 2 cm area of upper inner arm skin. Patients additionally received weekly therapeutic DPC doses to the scalp throughout the roughly 25-week study period. Patch tests used Finn chambers with 0.01% DPC on the upper back, scored after 6 days by International Contact Dermatitis Research Group standards. The patient cohort, mostly female, included alopecia areata with under or over 50% scalp involvement, alopecia totalis and alopecia universalis. Libraries were pooled for sequencing, and variation in per-sample TCR yields was attributed mainly to small differences in library volumes within the pool. This study followed changes in the peripheral blood TCR repertoire in vivo during primary and secondary sensitization of alopecia patients to the hapten diphenylcyclopropenone (DPC). Blood samples were taken from patients before sensitization (week 0) and then at 2, 6 and about 24 weeks after DPC sensitization. Blood for TCR sequencing was provided by twenty-nine alopecia patients at one to four time points (pre-sensitization, 2, 6 and 24 weeks). Here is what the overall study found, with its caveats: The number of TCRs above 1 in 1000 frequency did not change with DPC sensitization; there was no evidence of global repertoire structure alterations. After repeated subsampling, changes were observed in the strength of the expansion versus patch-test correlation and in the threshold at which the correlation became significant. All patients had alopecia, a presumed autoimmune disease, so their immune response might differ from that of healthy individuals. Expanded TCRs formed significantly more large CDR3 similarity clusters than pre-sensitization or healthy control sets, consistent with antigen-driven responses. Patch test score was positively correlated with the number of PT1 expanded TCRs, with significance at thresholds 8, 16 and 32 but not at 4.

Library generation was performed with RACE. TCRdb lists the instrument as NextSeq 500. Library preparation attached unique molecular identifiers to individual cDNA molecules for quantitative, reproducible TCR counting. Both TCR alpha and TCR beta chains were sequenced from each blood RNA sample. The original pipeline was this. Samples had a median of around 92,000 TCRs, with a range from roughly 23,224 to 700,000. V, J and CDR3 annotation of the TCR reads was performed with the Decombinator software suite. To make PS versus PT1 abundance plots, every sample was subsampled to the same number of TCRs (28,000). TCRs were defined as expanded if absent before sensitization and observed at least eight times at the 2-week time point. TCRdb handled the public reads itself, with Q25 trimming in fastp and clone calling in MiXCR, and kept productive beta chains. Every CDR3 protein is listed once, alongside the most common genes and DNA of its rows. The V and J calls come from TCRdb's annotation, not from the publication. The sample has some 89,000 distinct CDR3 sequences on record, about 28% of them singletons. In total, the top ten clones hold about 9.4% of the sample.

V gives up 0 bases and J gives up 8 bases, and the segment between their germline ends measures 17 bases. The CDR3 goes from the cysteine to the phenylalanine over 16 residues. Of the read, only the CDR3 DNA is kept; its 48 bases are in frame from base 1. The germline V gene encodes CDR1 LGHNA and CDR2 YNFKEQ. Read against the paper, the sample's time point label means: patch test 3, about 24 weeks after DPC sensitization. The sample's treatment or condition label, in plain terms: therapeutic diphenylcyclopropenone sensitization with weekly scalp DPC. Blood at each patch-test visit was drawn before the patch test was applied. To be eligible, patients had to be aged 18 to 70, diagnosed with alopecia and judged suitable for DPC therapy, while pregnant patients were excluded. Total RNA was extracted from unfractionated whole blood collected in Tempus Blood RNA tubes. In the case of this clonotype: This clone's antigen is unknown. No base quality values were provided; no much bigger clone lies one nucleotide off.

Sequencing was performed on whole blood, taken in connection with sensitization to the hapten diphenylcyclopropenone (DPC). The sequence is built from TRBV4-2 and TRBJ2-1; the D gene could be either TRBD1 or TRBD2, each agreeing at 6 bases. The receptor was isolated from a man between 35 and 55 years old with alopecia areata. Some clones in this sample may be carry-over from other donors' samples. The CDR3 here reads CASSQEKGGWSYEQFF. The base sequence is TGTGCCAGCAGCCAAGAAAAGGGGGGTTGGTCTTATGAGCAGTTCTTC.